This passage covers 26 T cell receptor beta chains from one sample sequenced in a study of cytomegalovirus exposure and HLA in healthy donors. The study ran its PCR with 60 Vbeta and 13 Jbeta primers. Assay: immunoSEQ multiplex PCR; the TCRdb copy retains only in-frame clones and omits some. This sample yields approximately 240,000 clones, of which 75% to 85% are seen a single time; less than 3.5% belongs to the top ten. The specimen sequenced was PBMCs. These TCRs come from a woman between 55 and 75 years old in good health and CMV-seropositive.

The CDR3 DNA sequence: TGTGCCAGCAGCCTCGACAAAGACTATGGCTACACCTTC. This encodes CASSLDKDYGYTF. The chain recombines TRBV7-3 with TRBJ1-2; D is unresolved. Per the germline V gene, CDR1 is SGHTA and CDR2 is FQGTGA. Trimming stripped 5 bases from V and 3 bases from J, with 10 bases between. The CDR3 spans 13 residues.

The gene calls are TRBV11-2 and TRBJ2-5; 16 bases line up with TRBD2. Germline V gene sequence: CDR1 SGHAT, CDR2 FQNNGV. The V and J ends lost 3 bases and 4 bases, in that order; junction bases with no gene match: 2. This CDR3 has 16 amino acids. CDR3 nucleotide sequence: TGTGCCAGCAGCTTCGGGACTAGCGGGGGGGGAGAGACCCAGTACTTC. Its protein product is CASSFGTSGGGETQYF. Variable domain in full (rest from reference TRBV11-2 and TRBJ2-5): EAGVAQSPRYKIIEKRQSVAFWCNPISGHATLYWYQQILGQGPKLLIQFQNNGVVDDSQLPKDRFSAERLKGVDSTLKIQPAKLEDSAVYLCASSFGTSGGGETQYFGPGTRLLVL.

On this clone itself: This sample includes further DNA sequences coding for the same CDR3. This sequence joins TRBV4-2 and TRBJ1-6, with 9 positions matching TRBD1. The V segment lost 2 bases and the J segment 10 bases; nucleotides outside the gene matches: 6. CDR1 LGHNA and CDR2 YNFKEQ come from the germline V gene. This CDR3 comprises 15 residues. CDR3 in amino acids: CASSQPDRGRSPLHF. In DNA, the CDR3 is TGTGCCAGCAGCCAACCGGACAGGGGTCGGTCACCCCTCCACTTT.

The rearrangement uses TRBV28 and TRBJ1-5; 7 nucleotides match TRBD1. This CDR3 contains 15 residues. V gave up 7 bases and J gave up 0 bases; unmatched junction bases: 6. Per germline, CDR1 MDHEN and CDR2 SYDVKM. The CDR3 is CASTPGQVSNQPQHF. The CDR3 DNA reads TGTGCCAGCACCCCCGGACAGGTTAGCAATCAGCCCCAGCATTTT. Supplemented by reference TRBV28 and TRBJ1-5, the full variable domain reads DVKVTQSSRYLVKRTGEKVFLECVQDMDHENMFWYRQDPGLGLRLIYFSYDVKMKEKGDIPEGYSVSREKKERFSLILESASTNQTSMYLCASTPGQVSNQPQHFGDGTRLSIL.

The CDR3 reads CASSPGRTSTDTQYF. For the CDR3, the DNA is TGTGCCAGCTCACCAGGCAGGACTAGCACAGATACGCAGTATTTT. The rearrangement links TRBV18 to TRBJ2-3; perhaps TRBD2 as D (5 bases). CDR1 is KGHSH and CDR2 is LQKENI in the germline V gene. The CDR3 has 15 amino acids. The ends were cut back, 2 bases at V and 0 bases at J, with 9 bases in the middle.

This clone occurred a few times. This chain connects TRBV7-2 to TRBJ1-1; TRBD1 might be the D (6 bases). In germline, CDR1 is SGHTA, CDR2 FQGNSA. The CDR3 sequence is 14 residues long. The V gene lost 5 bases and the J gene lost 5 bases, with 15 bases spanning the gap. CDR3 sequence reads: CASSPRRGRTEAFF. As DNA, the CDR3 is TGTGCCAGCAGCCCCCGCAGGGGACGGACTGAAGCTTTCTTT.

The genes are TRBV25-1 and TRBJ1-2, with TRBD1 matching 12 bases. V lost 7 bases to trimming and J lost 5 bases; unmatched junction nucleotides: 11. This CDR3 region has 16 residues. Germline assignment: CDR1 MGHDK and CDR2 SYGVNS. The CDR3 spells CASTPGTGGFGYGYTF. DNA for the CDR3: TGTGCCAGCACCCCCGGGACAGGGGGCTTTGGGTATGGCTACACCTTC.

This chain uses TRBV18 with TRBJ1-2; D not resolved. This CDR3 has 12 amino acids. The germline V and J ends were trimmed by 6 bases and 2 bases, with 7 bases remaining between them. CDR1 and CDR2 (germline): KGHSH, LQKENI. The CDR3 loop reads CASSPENYGYTF. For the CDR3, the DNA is TGTGCCAGCTCCCCAGAGAACTATGGCTACACCTTC.

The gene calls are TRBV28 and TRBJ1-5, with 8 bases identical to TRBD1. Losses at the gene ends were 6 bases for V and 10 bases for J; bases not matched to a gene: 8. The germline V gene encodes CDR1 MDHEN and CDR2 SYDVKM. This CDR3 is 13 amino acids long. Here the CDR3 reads CASRTYQGAPQHF. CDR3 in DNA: TGTGCCAGCAGAACCTATCAGGGGGCACCCCAGCATTTT.

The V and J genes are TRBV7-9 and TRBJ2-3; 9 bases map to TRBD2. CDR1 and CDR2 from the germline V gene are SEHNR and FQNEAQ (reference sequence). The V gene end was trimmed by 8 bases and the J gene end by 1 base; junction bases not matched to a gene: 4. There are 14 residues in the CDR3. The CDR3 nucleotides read TGTGCCAGCGGGCGGGAGGGAGGCACAGATACGCAGTATTTT. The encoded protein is CASGREGGTDTQYF.

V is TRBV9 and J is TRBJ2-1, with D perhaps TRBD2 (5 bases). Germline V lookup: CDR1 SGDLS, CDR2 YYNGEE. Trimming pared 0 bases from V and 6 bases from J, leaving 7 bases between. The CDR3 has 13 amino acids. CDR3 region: CASSVEGLNEQFF. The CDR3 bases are TGTGCCAGCAGCGTAGAAGGACTCAATGAGCAGTTCTTC.

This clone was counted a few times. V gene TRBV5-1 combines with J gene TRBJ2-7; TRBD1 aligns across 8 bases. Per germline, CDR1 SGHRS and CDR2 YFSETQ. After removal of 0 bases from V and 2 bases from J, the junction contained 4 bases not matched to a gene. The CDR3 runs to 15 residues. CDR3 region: CASSLGTGTPYEQYF. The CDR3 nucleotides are TGCGCCAGCAGCTTGGGGACAGGGACCCCCTACGAGCAGTACTTC.

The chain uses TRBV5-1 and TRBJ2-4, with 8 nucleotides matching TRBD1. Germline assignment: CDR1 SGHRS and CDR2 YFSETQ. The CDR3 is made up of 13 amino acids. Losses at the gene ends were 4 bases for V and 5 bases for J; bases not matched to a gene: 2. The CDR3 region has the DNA TGCGCCAGCAGCCAGGACAGGGAAAACATTCAGTACTTC. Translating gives CASSQDRENIQYF.

The CDR3 DNA is TGCAGCGTCCTGGGGCTAGCGGGAGGGGGCTCCTACAATGAGCAGTTCTTC. It encodes CSVLGLAGGGSYNEQFF. The chain uses TRBV29-1 and TRBJ2-1; 12 nucleotides line up with TRBD2. The CDR3 runs to 17 residues. Germline V gene sequence: CDR1 SQVTM, CDR2 ANQGSEA. V lost 6 bases to trimming and J lost 0 bases; unmatched junction nucleotides: 9.

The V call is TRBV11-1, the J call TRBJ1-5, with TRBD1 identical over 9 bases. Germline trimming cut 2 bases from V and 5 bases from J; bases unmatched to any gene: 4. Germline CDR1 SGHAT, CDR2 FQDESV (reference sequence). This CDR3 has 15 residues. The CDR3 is CASSLIRDRDQPQHF. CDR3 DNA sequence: TGTGCCAGCAGCTTAATCCGGGACAGGGATCAGCCCCAGCATTTT.

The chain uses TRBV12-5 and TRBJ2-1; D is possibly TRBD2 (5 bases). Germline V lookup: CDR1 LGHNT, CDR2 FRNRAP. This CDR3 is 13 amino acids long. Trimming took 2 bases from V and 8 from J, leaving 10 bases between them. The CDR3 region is CASGLTRIDEQFF. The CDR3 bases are TGTGCTAGTGGTTTGACTAGGATCGATGAGCAGTTCTTC.

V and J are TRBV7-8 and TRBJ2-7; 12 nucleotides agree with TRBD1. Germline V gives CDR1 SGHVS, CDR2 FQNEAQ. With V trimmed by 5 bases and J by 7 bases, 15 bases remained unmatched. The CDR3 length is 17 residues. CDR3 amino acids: CASSKRDPGQGAGEQYF. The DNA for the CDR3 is TGTGCCAGCAGCAAACGTGACCCGGGACAGGGGGCTGGGGAGCAGTACTTC. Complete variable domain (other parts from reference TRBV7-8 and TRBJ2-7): GAGVSQSPRYKVAKRGQDVALRCDPISGHVSLFWYQQALGQGPEFLTYFQNEAQLDKSGLPSDRFFAERPEGSVSTLKIQRTQQEDSAVYLCASSKRDPGQGAGEQYFGPGTRLTVT.

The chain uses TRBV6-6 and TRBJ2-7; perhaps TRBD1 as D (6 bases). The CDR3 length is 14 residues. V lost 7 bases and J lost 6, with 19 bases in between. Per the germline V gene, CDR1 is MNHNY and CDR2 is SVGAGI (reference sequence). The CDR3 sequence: CASTRQSGVGEQYF. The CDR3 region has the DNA TGTGCCAGCACCCGCCAGTCAGGGGTTGGCGAGCAGTACTTC.

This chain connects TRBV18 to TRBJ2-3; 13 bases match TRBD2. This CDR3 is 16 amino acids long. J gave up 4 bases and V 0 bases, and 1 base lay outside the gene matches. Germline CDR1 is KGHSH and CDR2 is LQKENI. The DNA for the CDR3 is TGTGCCAGCTCACCACCACTAGCGGGAGGGTCAGATACGCAGTATTTT. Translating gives CASSPPLAGGSDTQYF.

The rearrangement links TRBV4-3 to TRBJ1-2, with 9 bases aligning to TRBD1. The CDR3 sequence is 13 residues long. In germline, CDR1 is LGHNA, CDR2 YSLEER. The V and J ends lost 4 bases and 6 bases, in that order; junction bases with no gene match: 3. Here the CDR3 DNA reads TGCGCCAGCAGCCGGGGACAGGGAGATGGCTACACCTTC. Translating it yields CASSRGQGDGYTF.

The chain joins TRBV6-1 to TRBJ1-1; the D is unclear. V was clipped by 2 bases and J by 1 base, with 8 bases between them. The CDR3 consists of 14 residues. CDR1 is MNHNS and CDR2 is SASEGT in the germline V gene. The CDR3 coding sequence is TGTGCCAGCAGTGAATATTCCAGGAACACTGAAGCTTTCTTT. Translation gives CASSEYSRNTEAFF.

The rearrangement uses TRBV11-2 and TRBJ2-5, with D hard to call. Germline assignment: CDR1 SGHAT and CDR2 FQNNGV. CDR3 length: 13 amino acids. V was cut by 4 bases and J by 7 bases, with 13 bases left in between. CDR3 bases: TGTGCCAGCAGCTCCCCTACCCGCCCGACCCAGTACTTC. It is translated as CASSSPTRPTQYF.

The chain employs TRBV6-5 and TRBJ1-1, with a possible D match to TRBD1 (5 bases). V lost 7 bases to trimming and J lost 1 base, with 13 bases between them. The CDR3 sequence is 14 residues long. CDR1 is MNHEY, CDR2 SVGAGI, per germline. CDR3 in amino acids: CASTRPGGNTEAFF. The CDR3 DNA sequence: TGTGCCAGCACCCGGCCCGGGGGGAACACTGAAGCTTTCTTT.

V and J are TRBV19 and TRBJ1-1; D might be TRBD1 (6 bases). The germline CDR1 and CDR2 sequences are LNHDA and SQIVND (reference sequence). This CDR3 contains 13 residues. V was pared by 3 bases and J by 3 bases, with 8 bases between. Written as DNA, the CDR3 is TGTGCCAGTAGTATGGACAGATACACTGAAGCTTTCTTT. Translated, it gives CASSMDRYTEAFF.

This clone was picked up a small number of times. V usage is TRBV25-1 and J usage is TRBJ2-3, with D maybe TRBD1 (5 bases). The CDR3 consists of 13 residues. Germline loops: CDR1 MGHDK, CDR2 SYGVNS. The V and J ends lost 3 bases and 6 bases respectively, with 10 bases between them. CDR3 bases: TGTGCCAGCAGTGAGTCAGGGTCCGATACGCAGTATTTT. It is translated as CASSESGSDTQYF.

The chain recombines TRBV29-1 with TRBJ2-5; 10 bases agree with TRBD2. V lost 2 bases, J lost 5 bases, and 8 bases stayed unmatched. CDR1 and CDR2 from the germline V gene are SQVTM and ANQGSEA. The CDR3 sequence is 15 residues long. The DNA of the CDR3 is TGCAGCGTTGAATCGACTAGCGGGTGGGAGGAGACCCAGTACTTC. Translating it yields CSVESTSGWEETQYF. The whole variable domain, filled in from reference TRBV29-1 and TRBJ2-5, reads SAVISQKPSRDICQRGTSLTIQCQVDSQVTMMFWYRQQPGQSLTLIATANQGSEATYESGFVIDKFPISRPNLTFSTLTVSNMSPEDSSIYLCSVESTSGWEETQYFGPGTRLLVL.